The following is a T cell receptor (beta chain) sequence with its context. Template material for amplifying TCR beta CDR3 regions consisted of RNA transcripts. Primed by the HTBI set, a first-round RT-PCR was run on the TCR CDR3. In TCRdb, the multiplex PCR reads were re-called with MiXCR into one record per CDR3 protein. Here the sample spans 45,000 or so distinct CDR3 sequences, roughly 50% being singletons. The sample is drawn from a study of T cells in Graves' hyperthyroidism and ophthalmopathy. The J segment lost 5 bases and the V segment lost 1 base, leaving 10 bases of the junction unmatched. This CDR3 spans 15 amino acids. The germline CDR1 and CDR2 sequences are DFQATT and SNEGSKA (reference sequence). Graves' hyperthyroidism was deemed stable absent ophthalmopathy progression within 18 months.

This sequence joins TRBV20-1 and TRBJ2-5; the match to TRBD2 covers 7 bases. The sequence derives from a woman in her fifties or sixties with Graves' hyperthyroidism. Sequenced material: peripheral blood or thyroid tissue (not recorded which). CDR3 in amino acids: CSARVAGRAKETQYF. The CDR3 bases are TGCAGTGCTAGAGTAGCAGGGAGGGCCAAGGAGACCCAGTACTTC.